One and the same sample provided the 4 T cell receptor beta chains below, sequenced in a study of T cells in tuberculosis. Generated by immunoSEQ multiplex PCR, the TCRdb table keeps only in-frame clones and is missing some. The sample records roughly 35,000 clones, 90% to 95% being singletons. Sequenced input: PBMCs. These receptor sequences come from a donor aged 10 to 29 with latent tuberculosis or without tuberculosis infection. Some clones in this sample may be carry-over from other donors' samples.

The chain joins TRBV12-5 to TRBJ2-1; 7 nucleotides line up with TRBD1. CDR3 size: 15 residues. V lost 7 bases to trimming and J lost 8 bases; unmatched junction nucleotides: 14. CDR1 LGHNT and CDR2 FRNRAP come from the germline V gene. The CDR3 sequence: CASVTSPGQVHEQFF. The CDR3 bases are TGTGCTAGTGTTACATCCCCTGGACAGGTTCATGAGCAGTTCTTC.

This clone has a single count. This rearrangement joins TRBV25-1 to TRBJ2-1; D gene ambiguous. Germline V gene lookup returns CDR1 MGHDK and CDR2 SYGVNS. The CDR3 sequence is 16 residues long. The ends were cut back, 5 bases at V and 5 bases at J, with 19 bases in the middle. In nucleotides, the CDR3 is TGTGCCAGCAGTCACCGGCAGACAACGAAAGACAATGAGCAGTTCTTC. Protein: CASSHRQTTKDNEQFF.

The chain carries TRBV7-2 and TRBJ1-3; D is undetermined. Trimming took 5 bases from V and 0 from J, leaving 11 bases between them. CDR1 is SGHTA and CDR2 is FQGNSA in the germline V gene. The CDR3 has 15 amino acids. DNA of the CDR3: TGTGCCAGCAGCCCGGTATTCTCCTCTGGAAACACCATATATTTT. Translated: CASSPVFSSGNTIYF.

The rearrangement links TRBV5-1 to TRBJ1-3; D uncertain. The CDR3 consists of 14 residues. V gave up 0 bases and J gave up 0 bases, with 4 bases separating them. Germline lookup yields CDR1 SGHRS and CDR2 YFSETQ. CDR3 sequence: CASSLASSGNTIYF. The CDR3 DNA sequence: TGCGCCAGCAGCTTGGCTAGCTCTGGAAACACCATATATTTT.